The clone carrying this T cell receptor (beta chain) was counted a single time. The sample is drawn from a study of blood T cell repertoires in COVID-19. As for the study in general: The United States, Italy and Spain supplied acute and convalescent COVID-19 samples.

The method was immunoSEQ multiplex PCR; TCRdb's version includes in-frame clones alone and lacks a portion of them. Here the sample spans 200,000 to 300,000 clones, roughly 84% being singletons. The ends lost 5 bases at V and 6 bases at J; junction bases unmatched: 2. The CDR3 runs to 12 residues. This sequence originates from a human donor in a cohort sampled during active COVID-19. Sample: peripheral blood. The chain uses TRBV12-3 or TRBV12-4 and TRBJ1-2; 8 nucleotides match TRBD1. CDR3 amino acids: CASSQTGDGYTF. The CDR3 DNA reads TGTGCCAGCAGTCAGACAGGGGATGGCTACACCTTC.